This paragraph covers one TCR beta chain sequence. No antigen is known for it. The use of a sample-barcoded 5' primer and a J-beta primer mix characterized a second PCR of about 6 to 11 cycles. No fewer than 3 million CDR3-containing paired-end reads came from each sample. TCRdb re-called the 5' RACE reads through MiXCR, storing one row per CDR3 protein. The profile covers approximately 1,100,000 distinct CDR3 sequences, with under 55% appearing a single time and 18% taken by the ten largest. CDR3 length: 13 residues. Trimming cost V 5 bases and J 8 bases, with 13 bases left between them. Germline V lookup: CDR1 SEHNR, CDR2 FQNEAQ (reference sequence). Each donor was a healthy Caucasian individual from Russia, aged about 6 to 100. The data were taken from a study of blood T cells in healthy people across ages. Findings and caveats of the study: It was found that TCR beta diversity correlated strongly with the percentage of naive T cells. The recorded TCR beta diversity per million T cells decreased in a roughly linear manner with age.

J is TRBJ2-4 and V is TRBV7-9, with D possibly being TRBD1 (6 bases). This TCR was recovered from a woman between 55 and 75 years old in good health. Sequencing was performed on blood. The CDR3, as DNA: TGTGCCAGCAGCCCCAGACAGGCGGACATTCAGTACTTC. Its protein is CASSPRQADIQYF.